Listed below are T cell receptor beta chains from one sample, sequenced in a study of CD8 T cells in ankylosing spondylitis. A single record per CDR3 protein comes from TCRdb applying MiXCR to the 5' RACE reads. The sample comprises roughly 180,000 distinct CDR3 sequences, 9.8% of which are singletons, and around 15% rests with the top ten. Material: blood, either unsorted or a sorted T cell fraction (not recorded which). The receptors were gathered from a female donor with ankylosing spondylitis or in good health (not recorded which). Both conserved end residues are part of each CDR3. The D gene is left open where the match is weak. Clone size appears in some rows only: once, few, many, or a class for an expanded clone.

>.|TRBV15|.|TRBJ2-4
CATRPGGLEDIQYF
TGTGCCACCAGGCCCGGGGGGCTCGAGGACATTCAGTACTTC
>.|TRBV18|.|TRBJ2-1
CASSPPGLGNEQFF
TGTGCCAGCTCACCGCCGGGACTTGGGAATGAGCAGTTCTTC
>few|TRBV10-3|.|TRBJ2-7
CAISEGGGRPHEQYF
TGTGCCATCAGTGAGGGAGGGGGCCGGCCTCACGAGCAGTACTTC
>.|TRBV27|.|TRBJ2-7
CASSLDGYSYEQYF
TGTGCCAGCAGTTTAGACGGGTACTCCTACGAGCAGTACTTC
>many|TRBV5-1|.|TRBJ2-7
CASSLETPGEQYF
TGCGCCAGCAGCTTGGAAACCCCTGGGGAGCAGTACTTC
>.|TRBV15|.|TRBJ2-3
CATRGGTTDTQYF
TGTGCCACCAGGGGAGGCACGACAGATACGCAGTATTTT
>.|TRBV4-3|TRBD2|TRBJ2-5
CASSQDVTSGAGETQYF
TGCGCCAGCAGCCAAGATGTAACTAGCGGGGCGGGAGAGACCCAGTACTTC
>.|TRBV9|.|TRBJ1-2
CASSVEGGYGYTF
TGTGCCAGCAGCGTAGAAGGGGGCTATGGCTACACCTTC
>.|TRBV20-1|.|TRBJ1-5
CSASDPYLQPQHF
TGCAGTGCTAGTGACCCATACCTCCAGCCCCAGCATTTT
>few|TRBV15|.|TRBJ2-1
CATSRDMVVVGAANEQFF
TGTGCCACCAGCAGAGATATGGTGGTTGTCGGGGCTGCGAATGAGCAGTTCTTC
>.|TRBV19|TRBD1|TRBJ1-5
CASNIWDRDWQPQHF
TGTGCCAGTAACATATGGGACAGGGACTGGCAGCCCCAGCATTTT
>.|TRBV7-9|.|TRBJ2-1
CASSGQYNEQFF
TGTGCCAGCAGCGGACAGTACAATGAGCAGTTCTTC
>.|TRBV4-1|.|TRBJ2-5
CASSPGAEFQETQYF
TGCGCCAGCAGCCCGGGGGCAGAGTTTCAAGAGACCCAGTACTTC
>.|TRBV4-1|TRBD1|TRBJ2-5
CASSHWDRGSETQYF
TGCGCCAGCAGCCACTGGGACAGGGGAAGCGAGACCCAGTACTTC
>few|TRBV27|.|TRBJ1-2
CASRSPILPYGYTF
TGTGCCAGCAGGTCACCCATCCTACCCTATGGCTACACCTTC
>.|TRBV5-6|.|TRBJ2-1
CASSLGVGGLRHEQFF
TGTGCCAGCAGCTTGGGTGTCGGTGGGTTGCGTCATGAGCAGTTCTTC
>.|TRBV4-3|.|TRBJ1-5
CASSQDRHNQPQHF
TGCGCCAGCAGCCAAGACAGGCACAATCAGCCCCAGCATTTT
>.|TRBV30|TRBD1|TRBJ2-6
CAWSLAGDSYSGANVLTF
TGTGCCTGGAGTCTCGCAGGGGACAGTTACTCTGGGGCCAACGTCCTGACTTTC
>many|TRBV6-5|.|TRBJ2-5
CASSYRGDYYQETQYF
TGTGCCAGCAGTTACAGGGGCGACTACTACCAAGAGACCCAGTACTTC
>few|TRBV27|TRBD1|TRBJ1-2
CASSGGTGATYGYTF
TGTGCCAGCAGTGGGGGGACAGGAGCTACCTATGGCTACACCTTC
>many|TRBV29-1|TRBD1|TRBJ2-1
CSVGMGQGDEQFF
TGCAGCGTTGGAATGGGACAGGGTGATGAGCAGTTCTTC
>many|TRBV29-1|.|TRBJ2-7
CSANRAEPYEQYF
TGCAGCGCCAACAGGGCCGAGCCCTACGAGCAGTACTTC
>.|TRBV7-9|TRBD2|TRBJ2-7
CASSFGGRAKEQYF
TGTGCCAGCAGCTTCGGCGGGAGGGCGAAGGAGCAGTACTTC
>many|TRBV28|.|TRBJ2-1
CASSRPSSYNEQFF
TGTGCCAGCAGCCGACCAAGCTCCTACAATGAGCAGTTCTTC
>many|TRBV6-2/TRBV6-3|.|TRBJ2-1
CASSLRRSSYNEQFF
TGTGCCAGCAGTCTGCGGAGGAGCTCCTACAATGAGCAGTTCTTC
>.|TRBV6-1|TRBD1|TRBJ2-7
CASRVQGSSYEQYF
TGTGCCAGCAGAGTACAGGGGAGCTCCTACGAGCAGTACTTC
>few|TRBV2|.|TRBJ1-1
CASSEDGLNTEAFF
TGTGCCAGCAGTGAAGACGGACTGAACACTGAAGCTTTCTTT
>few|TRBV11-2|.|TRBJ2-3
CASSYGSGSTDTQFF
TGTGCCAGCAGCTACGGAAGCGGAAGCACAGATACGCAGTTTTTT
>few|TRBV7-6|TRBD1|TRBJ1-5
CASSLTGGQPQHF
TGTGCCAGCAGCTTGACAGGGGGTCAGCCCCAGCATTTT